This T cell receptor (beta chain) emerged from a study of blood T cell repertoires in COVID-19. Source study methods: Estimated nucleated cell counts came from reference gene primer amplification. Assay: immunoSEQ multiplex PCR; the TCRdb copy retains only in-frame clones and omits some. V and J calls plus clone size are reproduced from that table; the DNA served to infer D and trimming. The sample lists around 370,000 clones, 90% occurring once. Germline V gene sequence: CDR1 MDHEN, CDR2 SYDVKM. The V gene lost 3 bases and the J gene lost 4 bases, with 10 bases spanning the gap. CDR3 length: 13 residues.

This sequence originates from a man younger than 35 with active or convalescent COVID-19. The sample comprised peripheral blood. V and J are TRBV28 and TRBJ2-7; perhaps TRBD1 as D (5 bases). The CDR3 DNA reads TGTGCCAGCAGTTTTAGGACACTATACGAGCAGTACTTC. It specifies CASSFRTLYEQYF.